This T cell receptor (beta chain) is from a study of PD-1 blockade in classical Hodgkin lymphoma. Germline V CDR1 and CDR2: MNHNS, SASEGT. This CDR3 is 15 amino acids long. V was trimmed by 2 bases and J by 3 bases, leaving 14 bases between them. Whole-study findings and limits: Similar baseline diversity was found in complete responders and newly diagnosed patients.

Brentuximab vedotin exposure varied among the patients, all of whom had relapsed after autologous stem cell transplantation. For this clone: The antigen is undetermined.

Sequencing used immunoSEQ multiplex PCR; TCRdb keeps in-frame clones, though not all of them. The data contain 40,000 to 65,000 clones, approximately 84% of them seen just once; the ten biggest clones take up less than 20%. This sample comprised peripheral blood mononuclear cells (PBMCs), obtained at baseline. The TCR comes from a human donor with classical Hodgkin lymphoma. This chain uses TRBV6-1 with TRBJ2-7, with TRBD1 as a possible D gene (5 bases). The CDR3 region is CASSETPQGLYEQYV. CDR3 nucleotide sequence: TGTGCCAGCAGTGAAACCCCCCAGGGTCTCTACGAGCAGTACGTC.